Presented here are 29 T cell receptor beta chains from one specimen sequenced in a study of identical twins. TCRdb reanalysed the 5' RACE reads using MiXCR and keeps one entry per CDR3 protein. This table has fewer than 650,000 distinct CDR3 sequences, about 7.1% appearing once. The data also belong to a second study, concerning yellow fever vaccine responses in identical twins.

Sequencing was done on a sample of PBMCs. These TCRs come from a young woman in good health.

This clonotype was observed a few times. This CDR3 is CSGGQGNYEQYF. The CDR3 DNA reads as TGCAGCGGAGGACAGGGGAACTACGAGCAGTACTTC. V gene TRBV29-1 combines with J gene TRBJ2-7, with 9 bases aligning to TRBD1. Germline CDR1 reads SQVTM; CDR2 reads ANQGSEA. This CDR3 spans 12 amino acids. Losses at the gene ends were 7 bases for V and 3 bases for J; bases not matched to a gene: 4.

This clonotype has at least ten counts. The chain joins TRBV12-3 or TRBV12-4 to TRBJ2-7; TRBD1 is a possible D gene (5 bases). CDR3 size: 13 residues. The V end was cut by 5 bases, the J end by 2 bases, with 10 bases between. CDR3 in amino acids: CASSLQVPYEQYF. The CDR3 DNA follows: TGTGCCAGCAGTCTACAGGTTCCCTACGAGCAGTACTTC.

The chain recombines TRBV20-1 with TRBJ2-5; 8 nucleotides align to TRBD2. The CDR3 contains 12 residues. Germline V lookup: CDR1 DFQATT, CDR2 SNEGSKA (reference sequence). V was clipped by 6 bases and J by 2 bases; unmatched bases: 2. CDR3 DNA: TGCAGTGCCGTAGCGGGACAAGAGACCCAGTACTTC. Its protein is CSAVAGQETQYF.

This clonotype was seen a few times. The rearrangement uses TRBV28 and TRBJ2-3, with D possibly matching TRBD2 (6 bases). Trimming took 7 bases from V and 6 from J, leaving 14 bases between them. In germline, CDR1 is MDHEN, CDR2 SYDVKM. The CDR3 extends over 13 amino acids. The CDR3 loop reads CASTLGGLDTQYF. The CDR3 nucleotides read TGTGCCAGCACCTTGGGGGGTCTGGATACGCAGTATTTT.

The V call is TRBV28, the J call TRBJ2-1; D is perhaps TRBD1 or TRBD2 (5 bases each). The CDR3 is 15 amino acids. CDR1 is MDHEN and CDR2 is SYDVKM in the germline V gene. Trimming pared 9 bases from V and 4 bases from J, leaving 19 bases between. CDR3 DNA: TGTGCCAGTCGACCCGGGACCGAGGCTTACAATGAGCAGTTCTTC. Translated: CASRPGTEAYNEQFF. The full variable domain, completed using reference TRBV28 and TRBJ2-1, is DVKVTQSSRYLVKRTGEKVFLECVQDMDHENMFWYRQDPGLGLRLIYFSYDVKMKEKGDIPEGYSVSREKKERFSLILESASTNQTSMYLCASRPGTEAYNEQFFGPGTRLTVL.

A few counts support this clonotype. The gene calls are TRBV7-8 and TRBJ2-7; 10 nucleotides align to TRBD2. This CDR3 spans 16 amino acids. The J segment lost 3 bases and the V segment lost 4 bases, leaving 9 bases of the junction unmatched. Per the germline V gene, CDR1 is SGHVS and CDR2 is FQNEAQ. The CDR3 loop reads CASSSVASGGNYEQYF. CDR3 nucleotide sequence: TGTGCCAGCAGCTCCGTAGCTAGCGGGGGAAACTACGAGCAGTACTTC.

This clonotype has at least ten counts. This sequence joins TRBV11-2 and TRBJ1-1; D remains ambiguous. Germline V lookup: CDR1 SGHAT, CDR2 FQNNGV. V lost 2 bases to trimming and J lost 1 base, with 8 bases between them. The CDR3 covers 14 residues. The CDR3 here is CASSLSRGNTEAFF. CDR3 nucleotides: TGTGCCAGCAGCTTATCCCGCGGGAACACTGAAGCTTTCTTT.

This clonotype was recorded a few times. The chain links TRBV18 to TRBJ2-5; 12 nucleotides align to TRBD2. The CDR3 totals 15 residues. Germline trimming cut 3 bases from V and 4 bases from J; bases unmatched to any gene: 3. Germline V CDR1 and CDR2: KGHSH, LQKENI. The CDR3 region is CASSPRLAGVETQYF. As DNA, the CDR3 is TGTGCCAGCTCACCCAGACTAGCGGGAGTAGAGACCCAGTACTTC.

This clonotype has more than one count but fewer than ten. The chain couples TRBV29-1 to TRBJ2-7, with D possibly being TRBD2 (6 bases). Germline assignment: CDR1 SQVTM and CDR2 ANQGSEA. This CDR3 comprises 13 residues. The V and J ends lost 1 base and 2 bases respectively, with 9 bases between them. The CDR3 DNA reads TGCAGCGTTGAAGGGGAGGTCCCCTACGAGCAGTACTTC. It codes for CSVEGEVPYEQYF.

This clonotype was seen at least ten times. The gene calls are TRBV14 and TRBJ2-7; tentatively, D is TRBD1 (5 bases). Trimming removed 1 base from V and 9 bases from J, with 16 bases in between. Germline V lookup: CDR1 SGHDN, CDR2 FVKESK. The CDR3 length is 14 residues. For the CDR3, the DNA is TGTGCCAGCAGCCAAGGGGGCCCCCTGCGATGGCAGTACTTC. As protein: CASSQGGPLRWQYF.

The J gene is TRBJ2-7, the V gene TRBV3-1; 8 nucleotides line up with TRBD1. With 8 bases clipped from V and 0 bases from J, the junction kept 21 bases outside the gene matches. Germline V gives CDR1 LGHDT, CDR2 YNNKEL (reference sequence). The CDR3 spans 19 residues. The CDR3 nucleotides are TGTGCCAGCTGCAAAGCTCGATTCCCGGGACAGGATCTCTCCTACGAGCAGTACTTC. This translates into CASCKARFPGQDLSYEQYF.

Notes on this clonotype: Being one base from a much bigger clone, this may be a read error. The chain links TRBV20-1 to TRBJ2-2; perhaps TRBD1 as D (5 bases). Per the germline V gene, CDR1 is DFQATT and CDR2 is SNEGSKA (reference sequence). The ends were cut back, 0 bases at V and 2 bases at J, with 13 bases in the middle. CDR3 size: 16 residues. The CDR3 coding sequence is TGCAGTGCTAGAGATGGCGGACAACTCAACACCGGGGAGCTGTTTTTT. Its translation is CSARDGGQLNTGELFF.

This clonotype was seen repeatedly, ten times or more. This sequence joins TRBV7-9 and TRBJ1-1; TRBD1 agrees at 9 bases. The germline gives CDR1 SEHNR, CDR2 FQNEAQ (reference sequence). The CDR3 runs to 16 residues. The junction had 9 bases not matched to a gene; V was cut back by 3 bases and J by 4 bases. As DNA, the CDR3 is TGTGCCAGCAGCTTTCGCCGGGACAGGGTTTTCACTGAAGCTTTCTTT. This translates into CASSFRRDRVFTEAFF.

This clonotype was observed a handful of times. The V gene is TRBV27, the J gene TRBJ2-6, with D perhaps matching TRBD1 (6 bases). Germline V gene sequence: CDR1 MNHEY, CDR2 SMNVEV (reference sequence). V was clipped by 6 bases and J by 0 bases, with 24 bases between them. CDR3 length: 20 amino acids. The CDR3 sequence is CASSYRVLTPSLSGANVLTF. The CDR3 nucleotides are TGTGCCAGCAGCTACAGGGTTCTTACGCCGTCCCTCTCTGGGGCCAACGTCCTGACTTTC.

This clonotype has a handful of counts. The rearrangement links TRBV12-3 or TRBV12-4 to TRBJ1-2; tentatively, D is TRBD1 (6 bases). V lost 3 bases, J lost 6 bases, and 11 bases lay in between. There are 13 residues in the CDR3. This CDR3 reads CASSLSRGNGYTF. In DNA, the CDR3 is TGTGCCAGCAGTTTGAGCAGGGGAAATGGCTACACCTTC.

This clonotype was counted many times. The rearrangement links TRBV12-3 or TRBV12-4 to TRBJ2-2; the D is unclear. This CDR3 has 16 amino acids. V was trimmed by 3 bases and J by 5 bases, leaving 16 bases between them. The CDR3 DNA reads TGTGCCAGCAGTTTTGCAGTTTCGATACGGACCGGGGAGCTGTTTTTT. This translates into CASSFAVSIRTGELFF.

The gene calls are TRBV11-2 and TRBJ2-2; the D gene is possibly TRBD2 (5 bases). This CDR3 spans 12 amino acids. Germline lookup yields CDR1 SGHAT and CDR2 FQNNGV. Trimming took 6 bases from V and 8 from J, leaving 10 bases between them. The CDR3 sequence: CASRTTGGELFF. DNA for the CDR3: TGTGCCAGCAGAACAACGGGGGGGGAGCTGTTTTTT.

This clonotype was observed a handful of times. The chain uses TRBV5-1 and TRBJ2-5, with D unresolved. The CDR3 runs to 16 residues. The V gene lost 0 bases and the J gene lost 0 bases, with 12 bases spanning the gap. Germline assignment: CDR1 SGHRS and CDR2 YFSETQ. CDR3 loop: CASSLEAKPYQETQYF. The CDR3 DNA reads TGCGCCAGCAGCTTGGAGGCTAAGCCCTACCAAGAGACCCAGTACTTC.

This chain links TRBV5-1 with TRBJ2-5; D unclear. The CDR3 is made up of 12 amino acids. Germline CDR1 is SGHRS and CDR2 is YFSETQ. Trimming removed 4 bases at V and 1 base at J, with 5 bases between. The CDR3, as DNA: TGCGCCAGCAGCGCCGTCCAAGAGACCCAGTACTTC. It yields the protein CASSAVQETQYF.

This clonotype was picked up many times. This chain uses TRBV28 with TRBJ2-2; 10 nucleotides agree with TRBD2. The germline V gene encodes CDR1 MDHEN and CDR2 SYDVKM. Losses at the gene ends were 8 bases for V and 9 bases for J; bases not matched to a gene: 9. The CDR3 covers 14 residues. The CDR3 sequence: CASCIAGGIRELFF. In DNA, the CDR3 is TGTGCCAGCTGTATAGCGGGAGGAATCCGGGAGCTGTTTTTT. The full variable domain, rest sourced from reference TRBV28 and TRBJ2-2, is DVKVTQSSRYLVKRTGEKVFLECVQDMDHENMFWYRQDPGLGLRLIYFSYDVKMKEKGDIPEGYSVSREKKERFSLILESASTNQTSMYLCASCIAGGIRELFFGEGSRLTVL.

The chain employs TRBV20-1 and TRBJ2-1; D not resolved. This CDR3 is 12 amino acids long. Germline CDR1 is DFQATT and CDR2 is SNEGSKA (reference sequence). The germline V and J ends were trimmed by 6 bases and 5 bases, with 11 bases remaining between them. This chain's CDR3 is CSAPDLDNEQFF. DNA of the CDR3: TGCAGTGCCCCTGACTTAGACAATGAGCAGTTCTTC.

A note on this clonotype: Germline is not matched at one junction end, which may reflect a read error. CDR3 amino acids: CASSETQETQNF. In DNA, the CDR3 is TGCGCCAGCAGCGAAACTCAAGAGACCCAGAACTTC. The chain has TRBV5-1 and TRBJ2-5; D unclear. The germline V gene encodes CDR1 SGHRS and CDR2 YFSETQ. CDR3 length: 12 amino acids.

There are many counts of this clonotype. The V gene is TRBV3-1, the J gene TRBJ2-3; D remains ambiguous. Germline V lookup: CDR1 LGHDT, CDR2 YNNKEL (reference sequence). The CDR3 covers 13 residues. The ends were cut back, 0 bases at V and 5 bases at J, with 6 bases in the middle. The CDR3: CASSQEPIDTQYF. As DNA, the CDR3 is TGTGCCAGCAGCCAAGAACCCATAGATACGCAGTATTTT.

In its sample, this clonotype was seen many times. This chain joins TRBV25-1 and TRBJ2-2; D remains unclear. The CDR3 is 13 residues long. CDR1 MGHDK and CDR2 SYGVNS come from the germline V gene. Trimming shortened V by 5 bases and J by 6 bases, and 10 bases separated the two germline ends. The DNA for the CDR3 is TGTGCCAGCAGTCCCGGGCCCTCCGGGGAGCTGTTTTTT. Residues: CASSPGPSGELFF.

This clonotype was recorded only once. The chain has TRBV20-1 and TRBJ2-1; TRBD2 matches at 14 bases. Germline V lookup: CDR1 DFQATT, CDR2 SNEGSKA (reference sequence). This CDR3 spans 19 amino acids. The junction had 9 bases not matched to a gene; V was cut back by 0 bases and J by 2 bases. The CDR3 sequence: CSARDQLTSGRGPYNEQFF. CDR3 coding DNA: TGCAGTGCTAGAGATCAGTTGACTAGCGGGAGGGGACCCTACAATGAGCAGTTCTTC.

This chain connects TRBV20-1 to TRBJ2-5; D is possibly TRBD1 (5 bases). V dropped 2 bases and J dropped 0 bases, with 7 bases sitting between them. The CDR3 is 13 residues long. The germline gives CDR1 DFQATT, CDR2 SNEGSKA (reference sequence). CDR3 in DNA: TGCAGTGCTAGAAGGGGTCACCAAGAGACCCAGTACTTC. Residues: CSARRGHQETQYF.

This clonotype was counted between two and nine times. The chain uses TRBV3-1 and TRBJ2-7; D is unclear. Deletions cut 4 bases from V and 4 bases from J, with 8 bases between. This CDR3 is 12 amino acids long. Per germline, CDR1 LGHDT and CDR2 YNNKEL (reference sequence). The CDR3 sequence: CASSLDPYEQYV. CDR3 in DNA: TGTGCCAGCAGCCTAGATCCGTACGAGCAGTACGTC.

V and J are TRBV15 and TRBJ2-3; D tentatively reads TRBD1 or TRBD2 (6 bases each). With 5 bases removed from V and 2 bases from J, the gap between germline ends came to 14 bases. Looked up from germline, CDR1 is LNHNV and CDR2 is YYDKDF (reference sequence). The CDR3 extends over 15 amino acids. The CDR3 region has the DNA TGTGCCACCAGCGCCGGAGGGGGGTTCACAGATACGCAGTATTTT. The encoded protein is CATSAGGGFTDTQYF.

At least ten counts were recorded for this clonotype. The V call is TRBV5-1, the J call TRBJ1-1; no definite D call. This CDR3 is 14 amino acids long. The V end lost 3 bases, the J end lost 1 base, and 10 bases lay between the germline ends. Germline-derived CDR1 and CDR2 are SGHRS and YFSETQ. The CDR3 DNA reads as TGCGCCAGCAGCTGGGCGCCGGCGAACACTGAAGCTTTCTTT. It translates to CASSWAPANTEAFF.